The 4 T cell receptor beta chains presented below share a single source sample, sequenced in a study of shared clonotypes between healthy human individuals (dated by TCRdb to the early 2020s). The library was prepared using the immunoSEQ multiplex PCR assay. Imported from immuneACCESS, the table was reduced by TCRdb to in-frame sequences with V and J called. These copies leave out some clones; in studies compared against another copy, an unresolved V gene accounts for under half, and the cause of the remainder is not known. The sample profile shows fewer than 550,000 clones; over 75% of them were found once. The top ten clones comprise around 12% of the sample. Sequences were obtained from PBMCs. The receptors come from a woman aged 40 to 50 in good health. Some clones in this sample may be carry-over from other donors' samples.

The V and J genes are TRBV21-1 and TRBJ2-7. TRBV21-1 counts as a pseudogene. This CDR3 has 19 residues. CDR3 sequence (DNA): TGTGCCAGCAGCCCCCGAATGGGACAGGTCGGCGCGGGAGGCTACGAGCAGTACTTC. Translation: CASSPRMGQVGAGGYEQYF.

CDR3 sequence (DNA): TGCGCCAGCAGCTTCAGTAGCGGGAGCCAAGAGACCCAGTACTTC. This codes for CASSFSSGSQETQYF. The J gene is TRBJ2-5, the V gene TRBV5-1, with 9 bases fitting TRBD2. The CDR3 is 15 amino acids. Per the germline V gene, CDR1 is SGHRS and CDR2 is YFSETQ. Trimming at V came to 2 bases and at J to 1 base, leaving 3 bases not matched to a gene.

The chain joins TRBV5-1 to TRBJ2-2; possible D gene TRBD1, 7 bases. Germline assignment: CDR1 SGHRS and CDR2 YFSETQ. The V end was cut by 7 bases, the J end by 5 bases, with 24 bases between. The CDR3 is 17 residues long. In DNA form, the CDR3 reads TGCGCCAGCGTCGGAGGGGGCGCAGCAGCAGGTACCGGGGAGCTGTTTTTT. This gives the protein CASVGGGAAAGTGELFF.

The chain links TRBV18 to TRBJ1-1; 7 positions match TRBD1. The CDR3 loop spans 12 amino acids. CDR1 KGHSH and CDR2 LQKENI come from the germline V gene. Germline trimming cut 6 bases from V and 6 bases from J; bases unmatched to any gene: 4. This chain's CDR3 is CASSRQGAEAFF. CDR3 nucleotides: TGTGCCAGCTCCCGCCAGGGGGCTGAAGCTTTCTTT.